The rows below give T cell receptor beta chains drawn from one sample of a study of T cell responses to AZD1222 COVID-19 vaccine. Sequencing used immunoSEQ multiplex PCR; TCRdb keeps in-frame clones, though not all of them. The sample lists about 120,000 clones, 85% to 95% occurring once. Sequenced here: peripheral blood, sampled 28 days after the second AZD1222 dose. All receptors derive from an adult who received the AZD1222 COVID-19 vaccine. Both conserved end residues are part of each CDR3.

>TRBV12-3/TRBV12-4|TRBJ1-2
CASSPGQGLRYTF
>TRBV7-2|TRBJ2-3
CASGRGATTDTQYF
>TRBV20-1|TRBJ2-4
CSASLVGAQYF
>TRBV7-9|TRBJ1-4
CASLMSEKLFF
>TRBV7-2|TRBJ2-7
CASSSSGAYEQYF
>TRBV3-1/TRBV3-2|TRBJ1-1
CASSHRQVYGSTEAFF
>TRBV2|TRBJ1-4
CASSGDRGVVANEKLFF
>TRBV30|TRBJ2-3
CAWSPMVPDTQYF
>TRBV5-1|TRBJ1-1
CASSLGQRNTEAFF
>TRBV3-1/TRBV3-2|TRBJ1-6
CASSPTYNSPLHF
>TRBV18|TRBJ1-2
CASSPQGIYGYTF
>TRBV2|TRBJ2-1
CASSRDNSPGLFF
>TRBV5-1|TRBJ2-2
CASSLTGTGELFF
>TRBV5-5|TRBJ1-1
CASSLTGTPEAFF
>TRBV14|TRBJ1-2
CASSQEGRDRGYGYTF
>TRBV5-1|TRBJ2-7
CATAVRIGSYEQYF
>TRBV13|TRBJ2-1
CASSLGPGDEQFF
>TRBV9|TRBJ1-3
CASSVGGISGNTIYF
>TRBV7-2|TRBJ1-1
CASSPVRTEAFF
>TRBV5-1|TRBJ2-5
CASSRNIQETQYF
>TRBV29-1|TRBJ1-5
CSAQSSNQPQHF
>TRBV3-1/TRBV3-2|TRBJ2-4
CASSQEIAKNIQYF
>TRBV18|TRBJ1-4
CASSPPPGGEKLFF
>TRBV5-1|TRBJ2-6
CASSLEFSGGTFGANVLTF
>TRBV6-5|TRBJ1-6
CASSYRSGLGNSPLHF
>TRBV24-1|TRBJ1-5
CATSDGAIGQPQHF
>TRBV5-1|TRBJ2-2
CASSIGVQGGELFF
>TRBV5-1|TRBJ1-3
CASSLGQTASGNTIYF
>TRBV2|TRBJ2-2
CASSSGLKAGELFF
>TRBV6-5|TRBJ1-2
CASSPLPGEGYGYTF
>TRBV10-1|TRBJ1-2
CASSDEGRRPDLYGYTF
>TRBV9|TRBJ1-3
CASRGSGGAGNTIYF
>TRBV20-1|TRBJ2-1
CSASTGRLMFF
>TRBV19|TRBJ1-5
CASSMEAVNQPQHF
>TRBV5-1|TRBJ2-5
CASSQTDRQETQYF
>TRBV4-3|TRBJ2-1
CASSRDERHSRFF
>TRBV9|TRBJ1-4
CASSDRGGEKLFF
>TRBV5-1|TRBJ1-2
CASSDGTVNYGYTF
>TRBV7-9|TRBJ1-2
CASSHPGPYGYTF
>TRBV3-1/TRBV3-2|TRBJ2-3
CASSLTSGGAGAQYF
>TRBV7-2|TRBJ2-7
CASSLERQTSYEQYF
>TRBV3-1/TRBV3-2|TRBJ2-7
CASSQATGGYEQYF
>TRBV4-2|TRBJ1-2
CASSQEQENYGYTF
>TRBV27|TRBJ1-5
CASRGAGENQPQHF
>TRBV9|TRBJ2-6
CASSAGYGPFSGANVLTF
>TRBV12-3/TRBV12-4|TRBJ2-1
CASSSTSGNEQFF
>TRBV7-9|TRBJ1-2
CASSSTGYGYTF
>TRBV6-5|TRBJ1-3
CASSYLGAGNTIYF